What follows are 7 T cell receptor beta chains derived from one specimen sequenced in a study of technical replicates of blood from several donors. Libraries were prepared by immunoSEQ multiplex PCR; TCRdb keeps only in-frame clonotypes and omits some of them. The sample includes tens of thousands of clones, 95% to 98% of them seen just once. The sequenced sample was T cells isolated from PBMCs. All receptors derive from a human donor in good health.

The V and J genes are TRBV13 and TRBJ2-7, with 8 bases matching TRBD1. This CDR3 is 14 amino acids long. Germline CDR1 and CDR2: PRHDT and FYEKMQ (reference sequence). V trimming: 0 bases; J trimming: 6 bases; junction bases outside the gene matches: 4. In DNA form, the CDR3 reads TGTGCCAGCAGCTTAGGTACAGGGGGAGGCGAGCAGTACTTC. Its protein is CASSLGTGGGEQYF. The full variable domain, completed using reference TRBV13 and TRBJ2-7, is AAGVIQSPRHLIKEKRETATLKCYPIPRHDTVYWYQQGPGQDPQFLISFYEKMQSDKGSIPDRFSAQQFSDYHSELNMSSLELGDSALYFCASSLGTGGGEQYFGPGTRLTVT.

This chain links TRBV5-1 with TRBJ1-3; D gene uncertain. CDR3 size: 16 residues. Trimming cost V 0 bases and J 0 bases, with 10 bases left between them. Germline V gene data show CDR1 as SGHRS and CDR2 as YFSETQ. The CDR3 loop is CASSLESPRSGNTIYF. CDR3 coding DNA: TGCGCCAGCAGCTTGGAATCACCGCGCTCTGGAAACACCATATATTTT.

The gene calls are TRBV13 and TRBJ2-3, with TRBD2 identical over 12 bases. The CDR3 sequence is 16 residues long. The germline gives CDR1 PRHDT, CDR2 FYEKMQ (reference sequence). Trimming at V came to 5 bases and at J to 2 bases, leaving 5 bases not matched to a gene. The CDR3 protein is CASSPGTSGLTDTQYF. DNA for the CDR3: TGTGCCAGCAGCCCCGGGACTAGCGGGCTCACAGATACGCAGTATTTT. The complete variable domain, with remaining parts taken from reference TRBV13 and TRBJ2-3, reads AAGVIQSPRHLIKEKRETATLKCYPIPRHDTVYWYQQGPGQDPQFLISFYEKMQSDKGSIPDRFSAQQFSDYHSELNMSSLELGDSALYFCASSPGTSGLTDTQYFGPGTRLTVL.

The CDR3 here is CASSIWTRNNSPLHF. DNA of the CDR3: TGTGCCAGCAGTATTTGGACACGAAATAATTCACCCCTCCACTTT. The rearrangement uses TRBV6-1 and TRBJ1-6; TRBD1 might be the D (5 bases). This CDR3 spans 15 amino acids. V lost 5 bases and J lost 5, with 13 bases in between. Germline values: CDR1 MNHNS, CDR2 SASEGT.

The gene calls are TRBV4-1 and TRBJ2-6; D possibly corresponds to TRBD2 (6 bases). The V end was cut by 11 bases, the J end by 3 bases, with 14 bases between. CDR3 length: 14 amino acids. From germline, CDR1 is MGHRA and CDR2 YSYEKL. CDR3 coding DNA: TGCGCCGGGGGGTCGGGTCTTGGGGCCAACGTCCTGACTTTC. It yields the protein CAGGSGLGANVLTF.

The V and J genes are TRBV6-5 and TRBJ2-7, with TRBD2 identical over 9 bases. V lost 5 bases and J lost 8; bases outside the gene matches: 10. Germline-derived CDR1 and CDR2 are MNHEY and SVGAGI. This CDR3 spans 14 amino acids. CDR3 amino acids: CASSGGGGVGKQYF. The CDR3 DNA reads TGTGCCAGCAGTGGGGGCGGGGGGGTAGGGAAGCAGTACTTC.

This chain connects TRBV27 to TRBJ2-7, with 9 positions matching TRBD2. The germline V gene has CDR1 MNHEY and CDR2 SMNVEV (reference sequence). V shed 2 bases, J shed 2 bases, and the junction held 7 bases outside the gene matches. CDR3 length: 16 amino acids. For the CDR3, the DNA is TGTGCCAGCAGTTTAAGTCCTAGCGGGGCGACCTACGAGCAGTACTTC. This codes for CASSLSPSGATYEQYF.